Listed below are T cell receptor beta chains from one sample, sequenced in a study of cytomegalovirus exposure and HLA in healthy donors. The assay was immunoSEQ multiplex PCR, and TCRdb's table has in-frame clones only and misses some. The sample shows about 110,000 clones, roughly three quarters of them seen only once. The sequencing sample was made of PBMCs. Source of these receptors: a male donor in good health and CMV-seronegative. The CDR3 runs from the conserved cysteine through the conserved F or W. The D gene is left open where the match is weak.

NA	TRBV27	TRBJ1-4	13	CASSFGGLEKLFF
NA	TRBV5-6	TRBJ2-3	13	CASGSRSTDTQYF
TRBD1	TRBV18	TRBJ2-2	15	CASSPRQGMLGELFF
TRBD2	TRBV10-3	TRBJ2-1	19	CAISLETSGKLVAYNEQFF
TRBD1	TRBV4-1	TRBJ2-7	15	CASSQFGGQGYEQYF
TRBD2	TRBV2	TRBJ2-1	12	CASVGLGVEQFF
NA	TRBV6-4	TRBJ2-1	16	CASRVRSGVPYNEQFF
NA	TRBV4-3	TRBJ2-1	15	CASSQDLMAYNEQFF
NA	TRBV7-9	TRBJ1-1	12	CASSFDYTEAFF
NA	TRBV29-1	TRBJ1-2	10	CSVGEGGYTF
NA	TRBV6-1	TRBJ2-7	15	CASSEMDSGPNEQYF
NA	TRBV27	TRBJ2-1	16	CASSSPQAGTGNEQFF
TRBD1	TRBV4-3	TRBJ1-2	15	CASSRSDRANYGYTF
TRBD1	TRBV19	TRBJ2-4	15	CASSPRQGAKNIQYF
TRBD2	TRBV7-9	TRBJ2-2	16	CASSPRLAGGAGELFF
NA	TRBV10-3	TRBJ1-2	16	CAISESTRGGSTGYTF
NA	TRBV7-8	TRBJ2-7	15	CASSFGSGSLNEQYF